This is a list of T cell receptor beta chains from one sample in a study of CD8+ T cells in alopecia areata. Produced via immunoSEQ multiplex PCR; TCRdb's table is partial and in-frame only. This sample yields 130,000 to 150,000 clones, of which around 51% are seen a single time; around 1% belongs to the top ten. The starting material was CD4+ T cells sorted from blood, obtained at week 0. The receptors shown here come from a human donor with alopecia areata. Each CDR3 is given with its conserved first and last residue. The order of the fields is D gene, V gene, J gene, clone size, CDR3 length, CDR3 protein, CDR3 DNA. D genes are given only for firm matches. Not every row has a clone size; where given, it reads once, few, many or a size class.

D gene: TRBD2; V gene: TRBV29-1; J gene: TRBJ2-7; clone size: -; CDR3 length: 14; CDR3 protein: CSVGSGGVFYEQYF; CDR3 DNA: TGCAGCGTTGGATCGGGGGGAGTCTTCTACGAGCAGTACTTC
D gene: -; V gene: TRBV7-9; J gene: TRBJ1-1; clone size: -; CDR3 length: 15; CDR3 protein: CASSIGGTPNTEAFF; CDR3 DNA: TGTGCCAGCAGCATCGGTGGGACACCGAACACTGAAGCTTTCTTT
D gene: TRBD2; V gene: TRBV30; J gene: TRBJ2-7; clone size: -; CDR3 length: 12; CDR3 protein: CAWGEGIYEQYF; CDR3 DNA: TGTGCCTGGGGGGAGGGGATCTACGAGCAGTACTTC
D gene: TRBD2; V gene: TRBV9; J gene: TRBJ2-1; clone size: -; CDR3 length: 14; CDR3 protein: CASSVLAGANEQFF; CDR3 DNA: TGTGCCAGCAGCGTTTTAGCGGGGGCCAATGAGCAGTTCTTC
D gene: -; V gene: TRBV5-5; J gene: TRBJ2-3; clone size: -; CDR3 length: 15; CDR3 protein: CASSLGDGRRDTQYF; CDR3 DNA: TGTGCCAGCAGCTTAGGGGATGGGAGGCGTGATACGCAGTATTTT
D gene: -; V gene: TRBV7-2; J gene: TRBJ1-4; clone size: few; CDR3 length: 14; CDR3 protein: CASSLKTGGEKLFF; CDR3 DNA: TGTGCCAGCAGCTTAAAGACAGGCGGTGAAAAACTGTTTTTT
D gene: -; V gene: TRBV28; J gene: TRBJ1-1; clone size: few; CDR3 length: 12; CDR3 protein: CASTRLVGIAFF; CDR3 DNA: TGTGCCAGCACTCGCCTTGTAGGGATAGCTTTCTTT
D gene: TRBD1; V gene: TRBV18; J gene: TRBJ1-2; clone size: -; CDR3 length: 14; CDR3 protein: CASSPRTGENGYTF; CDR3 DNA: TGTGCCAGCTCACCGCGGACAGGAGAAAATGGCTACACCTTC
D gene: -; V gene: TRBV29-1; J gene: TRBJ2-1; clone size: -; CDR3 length: 16; CDR3 protein: CSVLLGGGGFYNEQFF; CDR3 DNA: TGCAGCGTTCTACTAGGCGGAGGTGGGTTCTACAATGAGCAGTTCTTC
D gene: TRBD1; V gene: TRBV29-1; J gene: TRBJ2-7; clone size: few; CDR3 length: 14; CDR3 protein: CSVLGQGVSYEQYF; CDR3 DNA: TGCAGCGTTCTAGGACAGGGAGTATCCTACGAGCAGTACTTC
D gene: -; V gene: TRBV7-2; J gene: TRBJ2-1; clone size: few; CDR3 length: 16; CDR3 protein: CASSLVSRPPYNEQFF; CDR3 DNA: TGTGCCAGCAGCTTAGTATCTAGGCCCCCTTACAATGAGCAGTTCTTC
D gene: TRBD2; V gene: TRBV19; J gene: TRBJ2-7; clone size: few; CDR3 length: 17; CDR3 protein: CASSIKGLAGSSYEQYF; CDR3 DNA: TGTGCCAGTAGTATAAAGGGACTAGCGGGATCTTCCTACGAGCAGTACTTC
D gene: -; V gene: TRBV7-2; J gene: TRBJ2-6; clone size: -; CDR3 length: 16; CDR3 protein: CASSFSHRSGANVLTF; CDR3 DNA: TGTGCCAGCAGCTTTTCCCACCGCTCTGGGGCCAACGTCCTGACTTTC
D gene: -; V gene: TRBV7-2; J gene: TRBJ1-1; clone size: -; CDR3 length: 14; CDR3 protein: CASSPRTVNTEAFF; CDR3 DNA: TGTGCCAGCAGCCCCCGGACGGTGAACACTGAAGCTTTCTTT
D gene: -; V gene: TRBV10-3; J gene: TRBJ2-7; clone size: few; CDR3 length: 13; CDR3 protein: CAIQVQPPREQYF; CDR3 DNA: TGTGCCATCCAGGTGCAACCACCGCGCGAGCAGTACTTC
D gene: -; V gene: TRBV7-2; J gene: TRBJ2-7; clone size: -; CDR3 length: 11; CDR3 protein: CASGIRDEQYF; CDR3 DNA: TGTGCCAGCGGGATCCGCGACGAGCAGTACTTC
D gene: TRBD2; V gene: TRBV11-2; J gene: TRBJ2-1; clone size: few; CDR3 length: 17; CDR3 protein: CASSYGTSYVGFDEQFF; CDR3 DNA: TGTGCCAGCAGCTACGGGACTAGCTACGTAGGGTTCGATGAGCAGTTCTTC